This T cell receptor (beta chain) was profiled in a study of CD4 T cells in relation to SARS-CoV-2 and coronaviruses. Findings and caveats of the study: The cross-reactivity analysis covered only spike protein, not other viral proteins.

Generated by immunoSEQ multiplex PCR, the TCRdb table keeps only in-frame clones and is missing some. This table holds about 20,000 clones, over 75% found once. CD4+ T cells from unexposed donors were obtained before the COVID-19 pandemic (2011-2018). CD4+ T cells were isolated from the cells after nine to eleven days of culture. Testing used SARS-CoV-2 S/N and four cold-coronavirus spikes on unexposed-donor CD4+ T cells, cells permitting. Turning to this clone: Its specificity is not known.

Germline lookup yields CDR1 WSHSY and CDR2 SAAADI. V trimming: 4 bases; J trimming: 9 bases; junction bases outside the gene matches: 1. The CDR3 spans 13 residues. The sample was CD4+ T cells from PBMCs, cultured in vitro. This clonotype was obtained from a human donor in good health. The gene calls are TRBV10-2 and TRBJ2-1; 12 bases are a match to TRBD2. This CDR3 reads CASSASGRGEQFF. In DNA, the CDR3 is TGCGCCAGCAGTGCTAGCGGGAGGGGTGAGCAGTTCTTC.